This T cell receptor (beta chain) was profiled in a study of identical twins. The germline V gene encodes CDR1 SQVTM and CDR2 ANQGSEA. Trimming stripped 5 bases from V and 1 base from J, with 8 bases between. The CDR3 covers 12 residues. TCRdb fed the 5' RACE reads into MiXCR, producing one record per CDR3 protein. The repertoire holds about 530,000 distinct CDR3 sequences, with 13% to 15% as singletons. These data were likewise used in another study, on yellow fever vaccine responses in identical twins.

The rearrangement uses TRBV29-1 and TRBJ1-1; maybe TRBD1 (5 bases). Sequences were obtained from CD4+ T cells sorted from blood. This sequence was found in a woman between 18 and 29 years old in good health. The CDR3, as DNA: TGCAGCGTTCAGGACACGAACACTGAAGCTTTCTTT. This gives the protein CSVQDTNTEAFF.